The subject of this entry is one T cell receptor (beta chain). This clonotype was seen repeatedly, ten times or more. The specificity of this receptor is unknown. No quality values exist for individual bases; no much larger clone is one base distant. This entry comes from a study of Graves' ophthalmopathy and Graves' hyperthyroidism listed by TCRdb under 2018. Some background on the complete study: Peripheral blood was collected at initial diagnosis, prior to any treatment. T-cell repertoires of thyroid tissue and blood were compared in over 5 hyperthyroidism patients. In total, around 130 blood samples were TCR-sequenced: fewer than 50 ophthalmopathy, approximately 80 hyperthyroidism and around 17 hyperthyroidism-to-ophthalmopathy patients. Following sample collection, hyperthyroidism patients were given methimazole at a starting dose of 30 mg daily, and ophthalmopathy patients were given high-dose intravenous methylprednisolone. To tell Graves' ophthalmopathy apart from Graves' hyperthyroidism, and to predict which patients would progress to ophthalmopathy, the study relied on TCR beta repertoire signatures. A discovery set of 100 patients (about 45 ophthalmopathy, some 58 stable hyperthyroidism) was enrolled to explore V-J signatures distinguishing ophthalmopathy from hyperthyroidism. For independent validation, a separate cohort was made up of 18 hyperthyroidism patients plus 17 patients who later progressed from hyperthyroidism to ophthalmopathy. Findings and caveats that apply to the study as a whole: Most of the expanded thyroid clonotypes with a frequency above 0.001 were also detected in blood, and it was suggested that the thyroid immune response may be reflected by blood repertoires. In validation, the model predicted ophthalmopathy progression with nearly 71% sensitivity and 72.22% specificity; some 13 predicted patients were CT-confirmed with GO in a median of about 6.2 months. Sample size was not predetermined statistically, and investigators were not blinded to group allocation. In cross-validation, the 13-signature model distinguished ophthalmopathy from stable hyperthyroidism with roughly 90% sensitivity and 81% to 83% specificity, and in the test set the corresponding values were approximately 80% and 68%.

TCR beta CDR3 regions were amplified from RNA transcripts for repertoire sequencing. The first round was an RT-PCR using HTBI primers with the Qiagen OneStep RT-PCR kit, and this first round was followed by a second-round multiplex PCR, then size selection and purification. The libraries underwent paired-end sequencing with 100 bp reads on an Illumina HiSeq2000. In the original analysis: Reads were processed with SOAPnuke, discarding reads with adapters, uncalled bases, mean Phred below 15, or no exact constant-primer or identifier match. COPE v1.2.5 was used to merge high-quality paired reads. Each unique nucleotide sequence was defined as a clonotype, and clonotypes were aligned to IMGT TRB V, D and J references with MiTCR v1.1. Analysis was restricted to V-J combinations with a frequency above 0.0001, which covered roughly 99% of repertoires. A TCR clonal expansion and chaos score per V-J combination was defined as the ratio of F50 clonal expansion to chaos observed in the TCRdist matrix. Welch's t-statistics and random forest were used to narrow the features down to approximately twelve V-J combinations, which were then fed into a naive Bayes classifier. The Morisita-Horn index was used to measure how similar the thyroid and blood repertoires were. TCRdb reran the public reads through fastp at Q25 and MiXCR, keeping productive beta chains. Here each entry gathers all rows of one CDR3 protein and keeps the most common genes and DNA. It is TCRdb's table, rather than the study itself, that gives the V and J calls and clone size. This sample gives almost 750,000 distinct CDR3 sequences in total; 40% of them show up just once. The ten top clones hold approximately 43% of the sample.

Ophthalmopathy patients were characterized by moderately to severely active disease, a Clinical Activity Score of at least 3, a NOSPECS grade of at least 4, and a disease duration under 3 months. Patients with other autoimmune diseases, uncontrolled infections, pregnancy or lactation were excluded. Diagnosis relied on clinical symptoms, serum thyroxine, TRAb, thyroid ultrasound and orbital computed tomography. Ficoll-Paque density gradient centrifugation was used to isolate PBMCs from under 11 ml of fresh peripheral blood. Trizol reagent was used to extract the total RNA, and its quality was then checked on an Agilent 2100 Bioanalyzer. The CDR3 holds 13 amino acids from the cysteine to the phenylalanine. The sequence is cut down to CDR3 DNA, 39 bases in frame from base 1. Trimming takes 6 bases from V and 4 bases from J, and the germline ends sit 15 bases apart. CDR1 is given as SQVTM and CDR2 as ANQGSEA, both from the germline V gene.

The sequenced sample consisted of peripheral blood. This TCR was recovered from an adult man with Graves' ophthalmopathy. The chain uses TRBV29-1 and TRBJ1-2; the D gene is possibly TRBD1, with 6 bases matching. CDR3 sequence: CSVGGRGFYGYTF. The base sequence is TGCAGCGTCGGGGGCCGAGGGTTCTATGGCTACACCTTC.